The rows below give T cell receptor beta chains drawn from one sample of a study of control samples from healthy donors and cancer patients. Assay used: immunoSEQ multiplex PCR; TCRdb lists only in-frame clones, some missing. The data contain 90,000 to 120,000 clones, approximately 82% of them singletons. Sequencing input: blood. The origin of the receptors is a man between 18 and 35 years old in good health. CDR3s include the opening cysteine and the closing phenylalanine or tryptophan. The D gene is left open where the match is weak. Clone size is stated in some rows and not others, as once, few, many or a class when expanded.

TRBD1 TRBJ1-2 NA TRBV19 TGTGCCAGCAGGTCAACCGGACAGGGTTACAACTATGGCTACACCTTC CASRSTGQGYNYGYTF
NA TRBJ2-1 NA TRBV6-5 TGTGCCGGAAAGACAGTGAACAATGAGCAGTTCTTC CAGKTVNNEQFF
NA TRBJ1-1 NA TRBV5-1 TGCGCCAGCAGCGATTGGTTGGGGGGCACTGAAGCTTTCTTT CASSDWLGGTEAFF
NA TRBJ2-3 NA TRBV2 TGTGCCAGCACCACGAGGGGGGGAACAGATACGCAGTATTTT CASTTRGGTDTQYF
NA TRBJ2-3 NA TRBV5-1 TGCGCCAGCAGCTTTATGGGAAGCACAGATACGCAGTATTTT CASSFMGSTDTQYF
TRBD1 TRBJ2-2 NA TRBV2 TGTGCCAGCAGTGAGTCGCTACGACAGGGGCTTACGGGGGAGCTGTTTTTT CASSESLRQGLTGELFF
NA TRBJ1-1 NA TRBV7-9 TGTGCCAGCAGCCCGAGCCACGCGCAAAGGGCTTTCTTT CASSPSHAQRAFF
TRBD2 TRBJ2-5 few TRBV3-1/TRBV3-2 TGTGCCAGCAGCCAAGACGGGGGGCAAGAGACCCAGTACTTC CASSQDGGQETQYF
NA TRBJ1-1 NA TRBV27 TGTGCCAGCAGTCCCCGACAGCAGAACACTGAAGCTTTCTTT CASSPRQQNTEAFF
NA TRBJ2-2 NA TRBV28 TGTGCCAGCAGTTATTCTCGGGGAACACGGAACACCGGGGAGCTGTTTTTT CASSYSRGTRNTGELFF
NA TRBJ1-1 NA TRBV6-5 TGTGCCAGCAGCCAAGTTTCCAAAGCTTTCTTT CASSQVSKAFF
TRBD1 TRBJ1-5 NA TRBV9 TGTGCCAGCAGCGTCGGGACAGCTAGCAATCAGCCCCAGCATTTT CASSVGTASNQPQHF
NA TRBJ2-7 once TRBV4-1 TGCGCCAGCAGCCAAGTAGCGGACAGGGAGCAGTACTTC CASSQVADREQYF
NA TRBJ1-1 NA TRBV6-4 TGTGCCATACGACACACGAACACTGAAGCTTTCTTT CAIRHTNTEAFF
NA TRBJ1-2 once TRBV2 TGTGCCAGCAGTGAGGGGTATGGCTACACCTTC CASSEGYGYTF
TRBD1 TRBJ1-2 NA TRBV27 TGTGCCAGCAGTTTATCGGGACAGGGATATGGCTACACCTTC CASSLSGQGYGYTF
TRBD1 TRBJ2-1 NA TRBV6-6 TGTGCCAGCAGTTTCTCCGGGACAGCCTCCTACAATGAGCAGTTCTTC CASSFSGTASYNEQFF
NA TRBJ2-5 NA TRBV7-2 TGTGCCAGCAGCTCAGCCGGGGGTGGTTACGAGACCCAGTACTTC CASSSAGGGYETQYF
NA TRBJ2-3 NA TRBV5-4 TGTGCCAGCAGCTTTGGAGGGGGGGGTCGGACAGATACGCAGTATTTT CASSFGGGGRTDTQYF
NA TRBJ2-1 once TRBV2 TGTGCCAGCAGTGACGTTTTTGGAGTCTCCTACAATGAGCAGTTCTTC CASSDVFGVSYNEQFF